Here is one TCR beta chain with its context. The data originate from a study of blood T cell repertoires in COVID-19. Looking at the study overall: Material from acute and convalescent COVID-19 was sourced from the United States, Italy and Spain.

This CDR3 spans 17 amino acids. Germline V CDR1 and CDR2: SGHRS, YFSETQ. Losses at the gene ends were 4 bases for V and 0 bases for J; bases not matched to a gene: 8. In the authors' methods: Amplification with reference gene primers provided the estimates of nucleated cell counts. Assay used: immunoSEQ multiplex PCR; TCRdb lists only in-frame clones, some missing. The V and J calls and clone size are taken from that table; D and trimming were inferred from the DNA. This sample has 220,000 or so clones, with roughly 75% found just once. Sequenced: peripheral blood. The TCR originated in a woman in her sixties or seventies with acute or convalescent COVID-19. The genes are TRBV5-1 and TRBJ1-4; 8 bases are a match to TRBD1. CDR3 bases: TGCGCCAGCAGCCCACGGGACAGGAGAGCAACTAATGAAAAACTGTTTTTT. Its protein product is CASSPRDRRATNEKLFF. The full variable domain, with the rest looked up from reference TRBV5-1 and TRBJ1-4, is KAGVTQTPRYLIKTRGQQVTLSCSPISGHRSVSWYQQTPGQGLQFLFEYFSETQRNKGNFPGRFSGRQFSNSRSEMNVSTLELGDSALYLCASSPRDRRATNEKLFFGSGTQLSVL.